These 21 T cell receptor beta chains were all obtained from the same sample, sequenced in a study of CD8+ T cells in alopecia areata. Investigators isolated RNA and reverse transcribed it into cDNA to act as the sequencing template. Using immunoSEQ multiplex PCR, the repertoire was profiled, and TCRdb retains in-frame clones only, with some absent. The table has approximately 43,000 clones, 55% to 75% seen once. The treatment was: oral pan-JAK inhibitor, 5-10 mg twice daily. The sample in question was CD8+ T cells sorted from blood, obtained at week 4, from a patient treated with tofacitinib. Source of these receptors: a human donor with alopecia areata.

This clone was detected only a few times. V usage is TRBV19 and J usage is TRBJ2-7, with D tentatively TRBD1 or TRBD2 (5 bases each). V lost 10 bases to trimming and J lost 2 bases, with 12 bases between them. This CDR3 comprises 12 residues. Germline V gene data show CDR1 as LNHDA and CDR2 as SQIVND (reference sequence). The CDR3 DNA follows: TGTGCCACCGGGACGGGGCCCTACGAGCAGTACTTC. Protein product: CATGTGPYEQYF.

The genes are TRBV29-1 and TRBJ1-2; D is unresolved. Germline V gene lookup returns CDR1 SQVTM and CDR2 ANQGSEA. The CDR3 runs to 13 residues. V shed 0 bases and J shed 10 bases, with 15 bases lying between them. The CDR3 is CSVEDPANMVYTF. The CDR3, as DNA: TGCAGCGTTGAAGATCCCGCAAATATGGTCTACACCTTC. The full variable domain, in which reference TRBV29-1 and TRBJ1-2 provide the parts outside the CDR3, is SAVISQKPSRDICQRGTSLTIQCQVDSQVTMMFWYRQQPGQSLTLIATANQGSEATYESGFVIDKFPISRPNLTFSTLTVSNMSPEDSSIYLCSVEDPANMVYTFGSGTRLTVV.

The genes are TRBV5-6 and TRBJ2-1; 11 bases agree with TRBD2. V was clipped by 5 bases and J by 9 bases; unmatched bases: 13. Germline values: CDR1 SGHDT, CDR2 YYEEEE. The CDR3 has 16 residues. The CDR3 sequence: CASSYLAGGPSGEQFF. The CDR3 DNA follows: TGTGCCAGCAGTTATCTAGCGGGGGGCCCAAGTGGTGAGCAGTTCTTC. Together with reference TRBV5-6 and TRBJ2-1, the CDR3 gives the full variable domain: DAGVTQSPTHLIKTRGQQVTLRCSPKSGHDTVSWYQQALGQGPQFIFQYYEEEERQRGNFPDRFSGHQFPNYSSELNVNALLLGDSALYLCASSYLAGGPSGEQFFGPGTRLTVL.

This clone was seen more than once but under ten times. This chain's CDR3 is CSVEGDNYEQYF. For the CDR3, the DNA is TGCAGCGTTGAAGGAGACAACTACGAGCAGTACTTC. This sequence joins TRBV29-1 and TRBJ2-7, with D unresolved. Germline CDR1 and CDR2: SQVTM and ANQGSEA. Trimming took off 1 base at V and 3 bases at J, with 7 bases between the two ends. The CDR3 extends over 12 amino acids.

Comment on this clone: Its ends do not fully match the called genes, so a read error is possible. This chain connects TRBV30 to TRBJ2-7; perhaps D is TRBD1 or TRBD2 (5 bases each). Germline lookup yields CDR1 GTSNPN and CDR2 SVGIG (reference sequence). CDR3 length equals 13 residues. In DNA form, the CDR3 reads TGTGCCTGCAGTGGGGGACGGCCGTACGAGCAGTACTTC. Its protein is CACSGGRPYEQYF.

The gene calls are TRBV30 and TRBJ1-1; D gene ambiguous. From germline, CDR1 is GTSNPN and CDR2 SVGIG (reference sequence). The germline V and J ends were trimmed by 8 bases and 0 bases, with 10 bases remaining between them. The CDR3 contains 12 residues. The CDR3 here is CAQREVNTEAFF. In nucleotides, the CDR3 is TGTGCCCAACGCGAGGTGAACACTGAAGCTTTCTTT.

This clone appeared a few times. The CDR3 DNA follows: TGTGCCAGCAGCCCCTCCCGTGGGGACAGGGAGTCCTACGAGCAGTACTTC. As protein: CASSPSRGDRESYEQYF. This chain connects TRBV27 to TRBJ2-7, with 9 bases fitting TRBD1. CDR3 length equals 17 residues. Looked up from germline, CDR1 is MNHEY and CDR2 is SMNVEV (reference sequence). V was pared by 6 bases and J by 1 base, with 13 bases of the junction left unmatched.

V is TRBV7-2 and J is TRBJ2-1, with 13 bases lining up with TRBD2. V was clipped by 3 bases and J by 6 bases; unmatched bases: 2. Germline V gene lookup returns CDR1 SGHTA and CDR2 FQGNSA. The CDR3 consists of 15 residues. This CDR3 reads CASSFTSGGANEQFF. CDR3 DNA sequence: TGTGCCAGCAGCTTCACTAGCGGGGGGGCCAATGAGCAGTTCTTC.

The chain employs TRBV29-1 and TRBJ2-2, with D unresolved. The CDR3 runs to 12 residues. Looked up from germline, CDR1 is SQVTM and CDR2 is ANQGSEA. V dropped 5 bases and J dropped 1 base, with 5 bases sitting between them. The CDR3: CSVNMNTGELFF. As DNA, the CDR3 is TGCAGCGTTAACATGAACACCGGGGAGCTGTTTTTT.

The rearrangement joins TRBV29-1 to TRBJ2-1; D may be TRBD1 (5 bases). CDR1 is SQVTM and CDR2 is ANQGSEA in the germline V gene. Trimming removed 0 bases from V and 0 bases from J, with 15 bases in between. This CDR3 region has 17 residues. DNA of the CDR3: TGCAGCGTTGAAGACTGGGCACAGGCCGACTCCTACAATGAGCAGTTCTTC. It translates to CSVEDWAQADSYNEQFF.

The J gene is TRBJ1-1, the V gene TRBV9, with D unresolved. The CDR3 runs 15 residues. With 4 bases removed from V and 0 bases from J, the gap between germline ends came to 13 bases. The germline V gene has CDR1 SGDLS and CDR2 YYNGEE. CDR3 bases: TGTGCCAGCAGCCCCGGGAACTCCTTGAACACTGAAGCTTTCTTT. It encodes CASSPGNSLNTEAFF.

J is TRBJ1-1 and V is TRBV7-6, with D perhaps matching TRBD1 (6 bases). Trimming took off 1 base at V and 0 bases at J, with 9 bases between the two ends. This CDR3 has 15 residues. CDR1 and CDR2 (germline): SGHVS, FNYEAQ. The CDR3 coding sequence is TGTGCCAGCAGCTTAGGGACAGATATGAACACTGAAGCTTTCTTT. The encoded protein is CASSLGTDMNTEAFF.

The chain has TRBV29-1 and TRBJ1-2; D remains ambiguous. The CDR3 contains 14 residues. CDR1 SQVTM and CDR2 ANQGSEA come from the germline V gene. Trimming left V 2 bases short and J 4 bases short, with 14 bases between. The CDR3 here is CSVESLGARYGYTF. In DNA, the CDR3 is TGCAGCGTTGAAAGTCTGGGCGCACGCTATGGCTACACCTTC.

This sequence joins TRBV4-1 and TRBJ2-1; 9 positions agree with TRBD2. From germline, CDR1 is MGHRA and CDR2 YSYEKL. CDR3 length equals 17 residues. The V and J ends lost 1 base and 8 bases, in that order; junction bases with no gene match: 12. The CDR3 loop reads CASSQGGAGGRSDEQFF. CDR3 nucleotides: TGCGCCAGCAGCCAAGGGGGTGCGGGGGGGCGGAGCGATGAGCAGTTCTTC.

V and J are TRBV5-1 and TRBJ2-7; D possibly uses TRBD1 or TRBD2 (5 bases each). Trimming removed 4 bases at V and 0 bases at J, with 14 bases between. Germline V lookup: CDR1 SGHRS, CDR2 YFSETQ. This CDR3 spans 15 amino acids. The CDR3 spells CASSQGRTPSYEQYF. CDR3 DNA: TGCGCCAGCAGCCAGGGACGGACACCCTCCTACGAGCAGTACTTC.

J is TRBJ2-3 and V is TRBV5-4, with a tentative D call TRBD2 (6 bases). Germline-derived CDR1 and CDR2 are SGHNT and YYREEE (reference sequence). The CDR3 sequence is 13 residues long. Trimming took off 4 bases at V and 6 bases at J, with 12 bases between the two ends. The CDR3 reads CASSPDRGDTQYF. CDR3 sequence (DNA): TGTGCCAGCAGCCCCGATCGGGGGGATACGCAGTATTTT. Variable domain in full (rest from reference TRBV5-4 and TRBJ2-3): ETGVTQSPTHLIKTRGQQVTLRCSSQSGHNTVSWYQQALGQGPQFIFQYYREEENGRGNFPPRFSGLQFPNYSSELNVNALELDDSALYLCASSPDRGDTQYFGPGTRLTVL.

J is TRBJ2-1 and V is TRBV2; D may be TRBD1 (7 bases). The CDR3 is 16 amino acids. Trimming shortened V by 6 bases and J by 4 bases, and 19 bases separated the two germline ends. Germline V gene lookup returns CDR1 SNHLY and CDR2 FYNNEI. The CDR3 region is CASRLFRGAQYNEQFF. CDR3 bases: TGTGCCAGCAGGTTGTTCAGGGGGGCACAGTACAATGAGCAGTTCTTC.

CDR3 sequence reads: CASSPTGTEAFF. In nucleotides, the CDR3 is TGCGCCAGCAGCCCAACAGGCACTGAAGCTTTCTTT. The rearrangement links TRBV5-1 to TRBJ1-1, with D perhaps matching TRBD1 (5 bases). Per the germline V gene, CDR1 is SGHRS and CDR2 is YFSETQ. V lost 4 bases to trimming and J lost 4 bases, with 8 bases between them. The CDR3 loop spans 12 amino acids. Combining the CDR3 with reference TRBV5-1 and TRBJ1-1 gives the whole variable domain KAGVTQTPRYLIKTRGQQVTLSCSPISGHRSVSWYQQTPGQGLQFLFEYFSETQRNKGNFPGRFSGRQFSNSRSEMNVSTLELGDSALYLCASSPTGTEAFFGQGTRLTVV.

This clone was counted a few times. This sample includes further DNA sequences coding for the same CDR3. The chain has TRBV29-1 and TRBJ2-7; 8 nucleotides align to TRBD1. Germline loops: CDR1 SQVTM, CDR2 ANQGSEA. This CDR3 has 13 residues. V lost 6 bases, J lost 0 bases, and 4 bases stayed unmatched. Here the CDR3 DNA reads TGCAGCGTCCGGACAGGGAGCTCCTACGAGCAGTACTTC. Protein sequence: CSVRTGSSYEQYF.

This chain connects TRBV27 to TRBJ2-7; no definite D call. Per germline, CDR1 MNHEY and CDR2 SMNVEV (reference sequence). Trimming stripped 6 bases from V and 2 bases from J, with 11 bases between. This CDR3 spans 13 amino acids. The CDR3 spells CASSVGFAYEQYF. CDR3 DNA: TGTGCCAGCAGCGTCGGTTTCGCCTACGAGCAGTACTTC.

A single count supports this clone. The chain combines TRBV25-1 with TRBJ1-6; D uncertain. V dropped 4 bases and J dropped 10 bases, with 14 bases sitting between them. The CDR3 extends over 14 amino acids. The germline V gene has CDR1 MGHDK and CDR2 SYGVNS. The CDR3 DNA follows: TGTGCCAGCAGTGGGATTACGAGCGGGTCACCCCTCCACTTT. Encoded protein: CASSGITSGSPLHF.